The TCR beta chain described here comes from a study of identical twins. Germline loops: CDR1 LNHNV, CDR2 YYDKDF (reference sequence). The V gene lost 0 bases and the J gene lost 4 bases, with 15 bases spanning the gap. The CDR3 is 16 residues long. A template switching step contributed a universal primer site, while unique molecular identifiers were present in the cDNA. TCRdb reprocessed the 5' RACE reads via MiXCR and lists one record per CDR3 protein. The table records about 530,000 distinct CDR3 sequences, about 22% of them present only once. These data were also reused for a study on yellow fever vaccine responses in identical twins.

This receptor was taken from a woman aged 18-29 years in good health. The rearrangement uses TRBV15 and TRBJ2-5; possible D gene TRBD2, 6 bases. The source material was CD4+ T cells sorted from blood. In DNA form, the CDR3 reads TGTGCCACCAGCAGAGATCGAGGACTATCCGGAGAGACCCAGTACTTC. Its translation: CATSRDRGLSGETQYF.